The source of this T cell receptor (beta chain) is a study of T-cell reconstitution after alpha-beta-depleted transplantation in children. This CDR3 has 15 amino acids. V lost 5 bases to trimming and J lost 2 bases, with 16 bases between them. Germline V gene data show CDR1 as MNHEY and CDR2 as SMNVEV (reference sequence). This clonotype was seen only a few times. For TCRbeta, the library was prepared with unique molecular identifiers. Using its own MiXCR run on the PCR reads, TCRdb lists one record per CDR3 protein. The profile shows about 460,000 distinct CDR3 sequences, about an eighth of them singletons.

V is TRBV27 and J is TRBJ2-7, with D uncertain. This clonotype was sampled from a human donor who donated a stem cell graft to a child with combined immunodeficiency. Sequenced here: PBMCs from the stem cell graft donor, sampled from the stem cell graft. The CDR3 region is CASSPTRRSAYEQYF. The CDR3 DNA reads TGTGCCAGCAGTCCTACCCGGCGCTCCGCCTACGAGCAGTACTTC.